This T cell receptor (beta chain) was captured by sequencing in a study of blood T cell repertoires in COVID-19. Overall study context: Sites in the United States, Italy and Spain provided acute and convalescent COVID-19 samples. PBMCs, B-cell-depleted T cells, or T cells were the source of the cDNA or gDNA that made up the material.

Authors' analysis steps: Amplification from reference gene primers served as the basis for estimated nucleated cell counts. Repertoires were generated with immunoSEQ multiplex PCR, while TCRdb's copy carries only in-frame clones and drops some. For V, J and clone size, that table is used; D and trimming come from the DNA. The sample records about 68,000 clones, approximately 90% being singletons. Looked up from germline, CDR1 is LGHNA and CDR2 is YSLEER. V was shortened by 2 bases and J by 2 bases, with 5 bases between the two germline ends. The CDR3 spans 13 residues. V gene TRBV4-3 combines with J gene TRBJ2-3; no clear D gene. Sequencing was carried out using peripheral blood. The clonotype comes from a man aged 25 to 45 with acute or convalescent COVID-19. The CDR3 nucleotides are TGCGCCAGCAGCCAAAGCCCCACAGATACGCAGTATTTT. Translation: CASSQSPTDTQYF.